The rows below give T cell receptor beta chains drawn from one sample of a study of blood T cell repertoires in COVID-19. Clones were read by immunoSEQ multiplex PCR, and TCRdb kept only the in-frame ones, dropping some. The sample holds approximately 15,000 clones, 75% to 90% seen once. Specimen: peripheral blood. The receptors originated from a man aged 45-65 years with active COVID-19. The CDR3 runs from the conserved cysteine through the conserved F or W. The D gene is left open where the match is weak. Only part of the rows carry a size: once, few, many, or a class if the clone is expanded.

j_call: TRBJ2-5
v_call: TRBV5-1
d_call: TRBD2
clone_size: NA
cdr3_aa: CASSLLAGGYQETQYF
cdr3_nt: TGCGCCAGCAGCCTACTAGCGGGAGGCTACCAAGAGACCCAGTACTTC

j_call: TRBJ2-7
v_call: TRBV18
d_call: NA
clone_size: once
cdr3_aa: CASSPLRGRSNEQYF
cdr3_nt: TGTGCCAGCTCACCATTGCGAGGCCGCAGCAACGAGCAGTACTTC

j_call: TRBJ2-3
v_call: TRBV15
d_call: NA
clone_size: NA
cdr3_aa: CATSKFGQSTDTQYF
cdr3_nt: TGTGCCACCAGCAAATTCGGACAGAGCACAGATACGCAGTATTTT

j_call: TRBJ2-6
v_call: TRBV5-1
d_call: TRBD1
clone_size: NA
cdr3_aa: CASSPRTGKSGANVLTF
cdr3_nt: TGCGCCAGCAGCCCTAGGACAGGGAAGAGTGGGGCCAACGTCCTGACTTTC

j_call: TRBJ2-3
v_call: TRBV19
d_call: NA
clone_size: NA
cdr3_aa: CATRTESYTDTQYF
cdr3_nt: TGTGCCACCCGGACAGAGTCATACACAGATACGCAGTATTTT

j_call: TRBJ1-6
v_call: TRBV18
d_call: NA
clone_size: NA
cdr3_aa: CASSHDRNNSPLHF
cdr3_nt: TGTGCCAGCTCACACGACAGAAATAATTCACCCCTCCACTTT

j_call: TRBJ2-3
v_call: TRBV7-2
d_call: NA
clone_size: NA
cdr3_aa: CASSLLPAGRGTDTQYF
cdr3_nt: TGTGCCAGCAGCTTACTCCCCGCGGGAAGGGGCACAGATACGCAGTATTTT

j_call: TRBJ2-3
v_call: TRBV12-5
d_call: TRBD2
clone_size: NA
cdr3_aa: CASGPGLAGGVADTQYF
cdr3_nt: TGTGCTAGTGGCCCAGGACTAGCGGGAGGAGTCGCAGATACGCAGTATTTT

j_call: TRBJ2-1
v_call: TRBV10-3
d_call: NA
clone_size: NA
cdr3_aa: CAIRADNEQFF
cdr3_nt: TGTGCCATCCGCGCTGACAATGAGCAGTTCTTC

j_call: TRBJ1-1
v_call: TRBV4-3
d_call: NA
clone_size: NA
cdr3_aa: CASSQQQGMNTEAFF
cdr3_nt: TGCGCCAGCAGCCAGCAACAGGGAATGAACACTGAAGCTTTCTTT

j_call: TRBJ2-2
v_call: TRBV19
d_call: NA
clone_size: NA
cdr3_aa: CASSSRGSGELFF
cdr3_nt: TGTGCCAGTAGCAGCCGGGGGTCCGGGGAGCTGTTTTTT

j_call: TRBJ1-1
v_call: TRBV25-1
d_call: NA
clone_size: NA
cdr3_aa: CASSGFGGREAFF
cdr3_nt: TGTGCCAGCAGTGGATTCGGTGGGCGTGAAGCTTTCTTT

j_call: TRBJ2-1
v_call: TRBV4-1
d_call: TRBD2
clone_size: once
cdr3_aa: CASSPGLAGKNEQFF
cdr3_nt: TGCGCCAGCAGCCCCGGTCTAGCGGGAAAGAATGAGCAGTTCTTC

j_call: TRBJ1-1
v_call: TRBV5-1
d_call: NA
clone_size: NA
cdr3_aa: CASSLGAGARFAEAFF
cdr3_nt: TGCGCCAGCAGCTTGGGGGCAGGGGCTAGGTTCGCTGAAGCTTTCTTT

j_call: TRBJ2-7
v_call: TRBV9
d_call: TRBD1
clone_size: NA
cdr3_aa: CASSVEEQGASGEQYF
cdr3_nt: TGTGCCAGCAGCGTAGAGGAGCAGGGGGCTTCCGGCGAGCAGTACTTC

j_call: TRBJ2-7
v_call: TRBV5-1
d_call: NA
clone_size: NA
cdr3_aa: CASGFTGLNEQYF
cdr3_nt: TGCGCCAGCGGCTTTACAGGGTTGAACGAGCAGTACTTC

j_call: TRBJ1-5
v_call: TRBV19
d_call: NA
clone_size: NA
cdr3_aa: CASRISQGGRQPQHF
cdr3_nt: TGTGCCAGTAGGATCAGCCAGGGAGGTCGGCAGCCCCAGCATTTT

j_call: TRBJ2-3
v_call: TRBV7-6
d_call: TRBD2
clone_size: NA
cdr3_aa: CASSPGTSRTDTQYF
cdr3_nt: TGTGCCAGCAGCCCCGGGACTAGCCGCACAGATACGCAGTATTTT

j_call: TRBJ2-1
v_call: TRBV5-1
d_call: TRBD2
clone_size: once
cdr3_aa: CASSLARGLAGNNEQFF
cdr3_nt: TGCGCCAGCAGCTTGGCCAGAGGTCTAGCGGGGAACAATGAGCAGTTCTTC

j_call: TRBJ2-6
v_call: TRBV6-2/TRBV6-3
d_call: NA
clone_size: NA
cdr3_aa: CASSYAGFLSGANVLTF
cdr3_nt: TGTGCCAGCAGTTACGCAGGATTCCTCTCTGGGGCCAACGTCCTGACTTTC

j_call: TRBJ2-1
v_call: TRBV21-1
d_call: NA
clone_size: once
cdr3_aa: CASSRRGIDGNEQFF
cdr3_nt: TGTGCCAGCAGCAGAAGGGGAATTGACGGCAATGAGCAGTTCTTC

j_call: TRBJ1-1
v_call: TRBV19
d_call: NA
clone_size: NA
cdr3_aa: CASTLDRQNTEAFF
cdr3_nt: TGTGCCAGTACCTTGGACAGACAAAACACTGAAGCTTTCTTT

j_call: TRBJ1-4
v_call: TRBV10-3
d_call: TRBD1
clone_size: NA
cdr3_aa: CASTTGYDEKLFF
cdr3_nt: TGTGCCTCGACGACAGGGTATGATGAAAAACTGTTTTTT

j_call: TRBJ2-1
v_call: TRBV29-1
d_call: NA
clone_size: NA
cdr3_aa: CSVEDQEHYNEQFF
cdr3_nt: TGCAGCGTTGAAGACCAGGAACACTACAATGAGCAGTTCTTC

j_call: TRBJ2-7
v_call: TRBV18
d_call: TRBD2
clone_size: NA
cdr3_aa: CASSPLAGVYEQYF
cdr3_nt: TGTGCCAGCTCACCCCTAGCGGGGGTCTACGAGCAGTACTTC

j_call: TRBJ2-2
v_call: TRBV9
d_call: TRBD1
clone_size: NA
cdr3_aa: CASSWTGGAQGELFF
cdr3_nt: TGTGCCAGCAGCTGGACAGGGGGCGCGCAAGGGGAGCTGTTTTTT

j_call: TRBJ2-7
v_call: TRBV11-3
d_call: TRBD2
clone_size: NA
cdr3_aa: CASSLGETGTSAYEQYF
cdr3_nt: TGTGCCAGCAGCTTAGGAGAAACCGGGACTAGCGCCTACGAGCAGTACTTC

j_call: TRBJ2-5
v_call: TRBV6-2/TRBV6-3
d_call: NA
clone_size: NA
cdr3_aa: CASSYSRLLGETQYF
cdr3_nt: TGTGCCAGCAGTTACTCGCGTTTGCTAGGAGAGACCCAGTACTTC

j_call: TRBJ2-2
v_call: TRBV27
d_call: TRBD2
clone_size: NA
cdr3_aa: CASSQTSGTLTGELFF
cdr3_nt: TGTGCCAGCAGCCAAACTAGCGGAACCCTCACCGGGGAGCTGTTTTTT

j_call: TRBJ2-7
v_call: TRBV30
d_call: TRBD1
clone_size: NA
cdr3_aa: CAWSGDSRYEQYF
cdr3_nt: TGTGCCTGGAGTGGGGACAGCCGATACGAGCAGTACTTC

j_call: TRBJ2-2
v_call: TRBV12-3/TRBV12-4
d_call: NA
clone_size: NA
cdr3_aa: CASSTGVAGELFF
cdr3_nt: TGTGCCAGCAGTACGGGAGTGGCCGGGGAGCTGTTTTTT

j_call: TRBJ1-5
v_call: TRBV7-2
d_call: NA
clone_size: once
cdr3_aa: CASSWTANSNQPQHF
cdr3_nt: TGTGCCAGCAGCTGGACAGCGAATAGCAATCAGCCCCAGCATTTT

j_call: TRBJ1-6
v_call: TRBV6-6
d_call: TRBD1
clone_size: NA
cdr3_aa: CASGQGGPTLHF
cdr3_nt: TGTGCCAGCGGGCAGGGGGGACCCACCCTCCACTTT

j_call: TRBJ1-2
v_call: TRBV19
d_call: NA
clone_size: NA
cdr3_aa: CASSIPGDYGYTF
cdr3_nt: TGTGCCAGTAGTATTCCGGGGGACTATGGCTACACCTTC

j_call: TRBJ2-4
v_call: TRBV6-2/TRBV6-3
d_call: TRBD1
clone_size: NA
cdr3_aa: CASSFLDTGTEFQYF
cdr3_nt: TGTGCCAGCAGTTTCCTTGACACCGGGACAGAGTTTCAGTACTTC

j_call: TRBJ1-2
v_call: TRBV2
d_call: NA
clone_size: NA
cdr3_aa: CASSEWTGDGYTF
cdr3_nt: TGTGCCAGCAGTGAATGGACGGGGGATGGCTACACCTTC

j_call: TRBJ2-1
v_call: TRBV19
d_call: NA
clone_size: NA
cdr3_aa: CASSPVGAVNEQFF
cdr3_nt: TGTGCCAGTAGTCCGGTGGGGGCGGTCAATGAGCAGTTCTTC

j_call: TRBJ2-7
v_call: TRBV5-1
d_call: TRBD1
clone_size: NA
cdr3_aa: CASSSRDRDPGNEQYF
cdr3_nt: TGCGCCAGCAGCTCGAGAGACAGGGACCCCGGAAACGAGCAGTACTTC

j_call: TRBJ2-7
v_call: TRBV7-6
d_call: TRBD2
clone_size: NA
cdr3_aa: CASSLTSGLYEQYF
cdr3_nt: TGTGCCAGCAGCTTGACTAGCGGACTATACGAGCAGTACTTC

j_call: TRBJ2-7
v_call: TRBV19
d_call: NA
clone_size: once
cdr3_aa: CATSIGSSYEQYF
cdr3_nt: TGTGCCACTTCCATCGGGAGCTCCTACGAGCAGTACTTC

j_call: TRBJ1-2
v_call: TRBV10-3
d_call: TRBD1
clone_size: NA
cdr3_aa: CAIREGQGNGYTF
cdr3_nt: TGTGCCATCAGGGAGGGACAGGGCAATGGCTACACCTTC

j_call: TRBJ2-7
v_call: TRBV2
d_call: NA
clone_size: once
cdr3_aa: CASSELRDTLYEQYF
cdr3_nt: TGTGCCAGCAGTGAACTTAGGGACACCCTCTACGAGCAGTACTTC

j_call: TRBJ2-7
v_call: TRBV7-9
d_call: NA
clone_size: NA
cdr3_aa: CASQRDGATLQYF
cdr3_nt: TGTGCCAGCCAGCGAGACGGAGCGACCCTGCAGTACTTC

j_call: TRBJ2-3
v_call: TRBV2
d_call: TRBD2
clone_size: few
cdr3_aa: CASRLTSGVTDTQYF
cdr3_nt: TGTGCCAGCAGACTGACTAGCGGGGTCACAGATACGCAGTATTTT

j_call: TRBJ1-5
v_call: TRBV2
d_call: TRBD1
clone_size: NA
cdr3_aa: CASIFDRGQQPQHF
cdr3_nt: TGTGCCAGCATCTTCGACAGGGGGCAACAGCCCCAGCATTTT